This T cell receptor beta chain came from a study of blood T cell repertoires in COVID-19. Study background: T cells, B-cell-depleted T cells, or PBMCs supplied cDNA or gDNA.

Authors' methods: Amplification with reference gene primers provided the estimates of nucleated cell counts. Assay used: immunoSEQ multiplex PCR; TCRdb lists only in-frame clones, some missing. The V and J calls and clone size were taken over from that table, and D and trimming were inferred from the DNA. The repertoire holds about 92,000 clones, around 88% seen once, with around 18% in the top ten. In germline, CDR1 is LGHDT, CDR2 YNNKEL (reference sequence). V was cut by 3 bases and J by 5 bases, with 5 bases left in between. There are 11 residues in the CDR3. Seattle patients were enrolled during active infection and followed longitudinally.

The sequence was collected from an older woman with COVID-19, enrolled during active disease. The chain links TRBV3-1 (or the pseudogene TRBV3-2) to TRBJ2-7, with TRBD2 as a possible D gene (5 bases). Sequencing was done on a sample of peripheral blood. Here the CDR3 reads CASSHSDEQYF. Written as DNA, the CDR3 is TGTGCCAGCAGCCATAGCGACGAGCAGTACTTC.